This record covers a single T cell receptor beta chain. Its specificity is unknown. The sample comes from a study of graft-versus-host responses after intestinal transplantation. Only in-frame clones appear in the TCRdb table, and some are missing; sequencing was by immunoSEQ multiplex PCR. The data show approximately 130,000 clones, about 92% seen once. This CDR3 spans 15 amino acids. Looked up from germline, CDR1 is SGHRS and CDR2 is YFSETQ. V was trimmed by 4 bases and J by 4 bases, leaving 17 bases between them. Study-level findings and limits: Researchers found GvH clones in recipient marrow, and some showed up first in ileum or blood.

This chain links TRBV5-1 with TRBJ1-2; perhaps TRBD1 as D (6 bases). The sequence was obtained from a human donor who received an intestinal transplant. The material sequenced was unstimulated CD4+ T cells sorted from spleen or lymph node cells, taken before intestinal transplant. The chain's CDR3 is CASSVRDNALYGYTF. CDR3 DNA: TGCGCCAGCAGCGTCCGGGACAATGCCCTCTATGGCTACACCTTC.